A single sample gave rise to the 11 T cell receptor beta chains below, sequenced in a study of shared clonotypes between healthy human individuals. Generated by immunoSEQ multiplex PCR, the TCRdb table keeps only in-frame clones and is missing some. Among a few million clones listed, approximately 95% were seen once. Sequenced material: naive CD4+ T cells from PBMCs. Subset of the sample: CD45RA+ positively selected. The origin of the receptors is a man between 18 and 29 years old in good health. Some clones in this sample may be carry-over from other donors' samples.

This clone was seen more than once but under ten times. The CDR3 DNA reads as TGCGCCAGCAGAGCAGGACAGGGGGATCACACTGAAGCTTTCTTT. This gives the protein CASRAGQGDHTEAFF. The chain recombines TRBV5-1 with TRBJ1-1, with 10 bases lining up with TRBD1. The CDR3 sequence is 15 residues long. After removal of 5 bases from V and 3 bases from J, the junction contained 7 bases not matched to a gene. Germline assignment: CDR1 SGHRS and CDR2 YFSETQ.

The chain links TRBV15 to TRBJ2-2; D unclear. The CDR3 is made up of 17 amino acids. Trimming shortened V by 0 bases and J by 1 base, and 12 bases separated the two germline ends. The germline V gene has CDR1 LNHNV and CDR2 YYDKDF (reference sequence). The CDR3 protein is CATSRDLTDQNTGELFF. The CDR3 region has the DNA TGTGCCACCAGCAGAGATCTTACAGATCAGAACACCGGGGAGCTGTTTTTT.

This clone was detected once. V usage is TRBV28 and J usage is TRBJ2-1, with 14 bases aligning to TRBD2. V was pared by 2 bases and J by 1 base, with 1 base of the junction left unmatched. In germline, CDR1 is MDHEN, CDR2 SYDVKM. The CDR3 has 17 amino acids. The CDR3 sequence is CASSLRTSGRSYNEQFF. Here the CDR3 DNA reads TGTGCCAGCAGTTTACGGACTAGCGGGAGGTCCTACAATGAGCAGTTCTTC.

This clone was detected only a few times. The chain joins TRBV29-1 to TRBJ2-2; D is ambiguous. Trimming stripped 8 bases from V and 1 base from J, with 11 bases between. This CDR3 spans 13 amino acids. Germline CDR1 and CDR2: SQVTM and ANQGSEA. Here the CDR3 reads CSLKQENTGELFF. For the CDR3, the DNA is TGCAGCCTCAAGCAGGAGAACACCGGGGAGCTGTTTTTT.

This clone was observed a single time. This chain's CDR3 is CASSRSSGAGVGQETQYF. DNA of the CDR3: TGTGCCAGCAGCCGGAGTTCGGGAGCGGGAGTGGGGCAAGAGACCCAGTACTTC. This chain joins TRBV7-2 and TRBJ2-5, with 8 nucleotides matching TRBD2. The CDR3 has 18 residues. The V and J ends lost 5 bases and 2 bases, in that order; junction bases with no gene match: 16. Germline assignment: CDR1 SGHTA and CDR2 FQGNSA.

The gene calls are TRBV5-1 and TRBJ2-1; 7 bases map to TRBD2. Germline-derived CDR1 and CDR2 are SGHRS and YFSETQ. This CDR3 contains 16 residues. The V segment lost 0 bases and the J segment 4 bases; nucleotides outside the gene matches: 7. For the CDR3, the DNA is TGCGCCAGCAGCTTGGCCCCGGCTAGCGGTTACAATGAGCAGTTCTTC. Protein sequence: CASSLAPASGYNEQFF. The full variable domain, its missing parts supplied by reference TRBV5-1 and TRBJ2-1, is KAGVTQTPRYLIKTRGQQVTLSCSPISGHRSVSWYQQTPGQGLQFLFEYFSETQRNKGNFPGRFSGRQFSNSRSEMNVSTLELGDSALYLCASSLAPASGYNEQFFGPGTRLTVL.

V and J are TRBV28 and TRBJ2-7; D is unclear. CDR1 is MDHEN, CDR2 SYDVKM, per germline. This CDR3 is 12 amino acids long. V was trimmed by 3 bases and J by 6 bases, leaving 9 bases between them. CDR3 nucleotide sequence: TGTGCCAGCAGTTTTCCGAACTCCGAGCAGTACTTC. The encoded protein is CASSFPNSEQYF.

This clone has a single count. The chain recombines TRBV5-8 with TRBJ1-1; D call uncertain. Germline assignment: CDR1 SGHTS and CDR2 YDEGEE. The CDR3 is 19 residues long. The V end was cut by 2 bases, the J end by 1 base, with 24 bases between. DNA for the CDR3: TGTGCCAGCAGCTTCTTTTTGATTGGACTTCAATCCAGGAACACTGAAGCTTTCTTT. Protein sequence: CASSFFLIGLQSRNTEAFF.

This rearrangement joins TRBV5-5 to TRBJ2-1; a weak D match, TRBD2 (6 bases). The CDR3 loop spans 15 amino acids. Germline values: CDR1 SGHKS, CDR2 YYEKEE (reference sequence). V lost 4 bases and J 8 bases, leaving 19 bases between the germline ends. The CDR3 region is CASSPLGTGGDEQFF. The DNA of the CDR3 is TGTGCCAGCAGCCCCCTCGGGACTGGTGGGGATGAGCAGTTCTTC.

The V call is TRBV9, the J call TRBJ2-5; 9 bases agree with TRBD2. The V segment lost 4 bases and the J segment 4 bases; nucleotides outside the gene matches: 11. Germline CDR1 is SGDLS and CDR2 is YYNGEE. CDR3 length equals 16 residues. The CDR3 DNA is TGTGCCAGCAGCCCGGTCGCGGGAGGGGGTTTAGAGACCCAGTACTTC. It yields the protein CASSPVAGGGLETQYF.

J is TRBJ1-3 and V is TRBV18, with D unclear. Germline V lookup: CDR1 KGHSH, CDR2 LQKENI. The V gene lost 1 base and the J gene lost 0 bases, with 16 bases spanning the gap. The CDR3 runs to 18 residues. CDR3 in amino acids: CASSPLGAPETSGNTIYF. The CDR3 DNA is TGTGCCAGCTCACCACTGGGCGCCCCGGAAACCTCTGGAAACACCATATATTTT.